The T cell receptor (beta chain) described here comes from a study of T-cell reconstitution after alpha-beta-depleted transplantation in children. For TCRbeta, the library was prepared with unique molecular identifiers. TCRdb passed the PCR reads through MiXCR, listing each CDR3 protein once. The table shows more than 250,000 distinct CDR3 sequences, with 9.9% occurring only once. The origin of this receptor is a human donor who donated a stem cell graft to a child with SCID. The sample consisted of PBMCs from the stem cell graft donor, taken from the stem cell graft.

The CDR3 reads CASSLLAEITDTQYF. CDR3 in DNA: TGTGCCAGCAGCCTTCTAGCGGAGATCACAGATACGCAGTATTTT. The chain employs TRBV9 and TRBJ2-3; 7 bases agree with TRBD2. The CDR3 sequence is 15 residues long. Germline CDR1 SGDLS, CDR2 YYNGEE. Unmatched junction bases numbered 7, after V lost 4 bases and J lost 2 bases.